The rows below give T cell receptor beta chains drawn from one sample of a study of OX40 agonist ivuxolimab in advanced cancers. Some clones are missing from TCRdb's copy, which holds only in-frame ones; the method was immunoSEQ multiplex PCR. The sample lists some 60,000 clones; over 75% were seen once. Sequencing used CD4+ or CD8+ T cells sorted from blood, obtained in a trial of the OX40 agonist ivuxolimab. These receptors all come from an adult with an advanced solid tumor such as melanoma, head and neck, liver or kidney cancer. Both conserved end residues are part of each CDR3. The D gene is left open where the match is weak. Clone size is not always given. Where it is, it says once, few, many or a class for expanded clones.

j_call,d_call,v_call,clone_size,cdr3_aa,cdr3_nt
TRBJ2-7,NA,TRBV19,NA,CASSIGTVYEQYF,TGTGCCAGTAGTATAGGGACAGTCTACGAGCAGTACTTC
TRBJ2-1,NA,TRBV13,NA,CASSLGETHNNEQFF,TGTGCCAGCAGCTTAGGTGAGACACATAACAATGAGCAGTTCTTC
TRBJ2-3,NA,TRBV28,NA,CASRVSGGGGTDTQYF,TGTGCCAGCAGAGTTTCCGGAGGGGGCGGCACAGATACGCAGTATTTT
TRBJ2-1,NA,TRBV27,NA,CASSSPGAGKHEQFF,TGTGCCAGCAGCTCCCCCGGGGCGGGGAAACATGAGCAGTTCTTC
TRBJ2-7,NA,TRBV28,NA,CASGNLVGGTYEQYF,TGTGCCAGCGGAAACCTGGTGGGGGGAACCTACGAGCAGTACTTC
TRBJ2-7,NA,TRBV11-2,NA,CASSPYLGQESYEQYF,TGTGCCAGCAGCCCTTATTTGGGGCAGGAATCCTACGAGCAGTACTTC
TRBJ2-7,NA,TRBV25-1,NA,CASSETPGVYEQYF,TGTGCCAGCAGTGAAACCCCGGGGGTCTACGAGCAGTACTTC
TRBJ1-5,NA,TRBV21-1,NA,CASSKGAKRGNQPQHF,TGTGCCAGCAGCAAGGGAGCCAAGCGGGGCAATCAGCCCCAGCATTTT
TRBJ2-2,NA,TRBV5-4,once,CASSSPGLNTGELFF,TGTGCCAGCAGCTCCCCTGGACTAAACACCGGGGAGCTGTTTTTT
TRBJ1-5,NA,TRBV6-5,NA,CASSGGVGGQPQHF,TGTGCCAGCAGCGGGGGGGTGGGCGGTCAGCCCCAGCATTTT
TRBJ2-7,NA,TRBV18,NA,CASSSGAASTYEQYF,TGTGCCAGCTCCTCAGGGGCGGCCTCCACCTACGAGCAGTACTTC
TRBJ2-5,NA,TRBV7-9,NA,CASSSPGPGTQYF,TGTGCCAGCAGCTCTCCGGGCCCAGGGACCCAGTACTTC
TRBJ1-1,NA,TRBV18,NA,CASSRAGTGGLEAFF,TGTGCCAGCTCACGCGCGGGGACTGGGGGCCTTGAAGCTTTCTTT
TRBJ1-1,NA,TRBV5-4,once,CASSSMDRINTEAFF,TGTGCCAGCAGCTCCATGGACCGCATCAACACTGAAGCTTTCTTT
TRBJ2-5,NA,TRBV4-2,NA,CASSQDPGNQETQYF,TGTGCCAGCAGCCAAGATCCCGGAAACCAAGAGACCCAGTACTTC
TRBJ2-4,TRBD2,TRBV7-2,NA,CASSTSGIAKNIQYF,TGTGCCAGCAGCACGAGCGGGATAGCCAAAAACATTCAGTACTTC
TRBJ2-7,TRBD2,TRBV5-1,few,CASSLNSGGFSSYEQYF,TGCGCCAGCAGCTTGAATAGCGGGGGTTTTAGCTCCTACGAGCAGTACTTC
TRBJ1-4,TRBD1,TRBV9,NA,CASSARTGGEKLFF,TGTGCCAGCAGCGCAAGGACAGGGGGTGAAAAACTGTTTTTT
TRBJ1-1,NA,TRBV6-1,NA,CASTLGRGTEAFF,TGTGCCAGTACCTTGGGGCGGGGGACTGAAGCTTTCTTT
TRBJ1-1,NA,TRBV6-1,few,CASSEFRSVQAFF,TGTGCCAGCAGTGAATTCCGGAGCGTTCAAGCTTTCTTT
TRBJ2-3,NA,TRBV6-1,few,CASGPGTTGTDTQYF,TGTGCCAGCGGACCTGGGACGACCGGGACAGATACGCAGTATTTT
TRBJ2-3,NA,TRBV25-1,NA,CASSGTTSPTDTQYF,TGTGCCAGCAGTGGGACTACCTCTCCCACAGATACGCAGTATTTT
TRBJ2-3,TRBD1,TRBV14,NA,CASSRDRDADTQYF,TGTGCCAGCAGCCGGGACAGGGATGCAGATACGCAGTATTTT
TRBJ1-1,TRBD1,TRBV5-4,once,CASSRRDRVTEAFF,TGTGCCAGCAGTCGCCGGGACAGGGTCACTGAAGCTTTCTTT
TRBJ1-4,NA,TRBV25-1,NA,CASSDRAMSEKLFF,TGTGCCAGCAGTGACCGGGCGATGAGTGAAAAACTGTTTTTT
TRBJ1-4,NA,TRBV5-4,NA,CASADGAGNEKLFF,TGTGCCAGCGCCGACGGGGCCGGGAATGAAAAACTGTTTTTT
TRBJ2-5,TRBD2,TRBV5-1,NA,CASSGGLAGGLETQYF,TGCGCCAGCAGCGGGGGACTAGCGGGAGGGCTGGAGACCCAGTACTTC
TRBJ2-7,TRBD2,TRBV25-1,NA,CASSAGGSGPYEQYF,TGTGCCAGCAGTGCCGGTGGTAGCGGGCCCTACGAGCAGTACTTC
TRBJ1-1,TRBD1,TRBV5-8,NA,CASSFRGLQAFF,TGTGCCAGCAGCTTCAGGGGGCTTCAGGCTTTCTTT
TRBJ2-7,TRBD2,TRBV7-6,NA,CASSLEGGLTYEQYF,TGTGCCAGCAGCTTAGAGGGAGGGCTTACCTACGAGCAGTACTTC
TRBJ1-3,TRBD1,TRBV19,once,CASLGQASGNTIYF,TGTGCCAGCCTAGGACAGGCTTCTGGAAACACCATATATTTT
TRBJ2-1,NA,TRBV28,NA,CASSPAKRYGNEQFF,TGTGCCAGCAGCCCAGCTAAGCGTTATGGTAATGAGCAGTTCTTC
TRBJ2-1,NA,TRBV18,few,CASSPETDNEQFF,TGTGCCAGCTCACCAGAAACAGACAATGAGCAGTTCTTC
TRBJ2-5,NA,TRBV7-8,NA,CASSSGRLQGETQYF,TGTGCCAGCAGCTCGGGGAGACTACAGGGAGAGACCCAGTACTTC
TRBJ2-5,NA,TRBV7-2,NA,CASSLAQGETQYF,TGTGCCAGCAGCTTAGCCCAAGGGGAGACCCAGTACTTC
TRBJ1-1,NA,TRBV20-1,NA,CSALGETEAFF,TGCAGTGCTCTCGGGGAGACTGAAGCTTTCTTT
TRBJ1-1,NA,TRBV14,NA,CASGDWSGTEAFF,TGTGCCAGCGGAGACTGGTCAGGCACTGAAGCTTTCTTT
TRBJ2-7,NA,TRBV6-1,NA,CASNRGYEQYF,TGTGCCAGCAATAGGGGCTACGAGCAGTACTTC
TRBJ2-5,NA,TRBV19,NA,CASRARVQETQYF,TGTGCCAGTAGGGCAAGGGTACAAGAGACCCAGTACTTC
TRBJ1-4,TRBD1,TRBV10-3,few,CAISQGAMSEKLFF,TGTGCCATCAGCCAGGGGGCTATGAGCGAAAAACTGTTTTTT
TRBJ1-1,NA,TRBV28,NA,CASSIWTRMAADTEAFF,TGTGCCAGCAGTATCTGGACCCGCATGGCCGCGGACACTGAAGCTTTCTTT
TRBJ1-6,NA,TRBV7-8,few,CASSLAPPPNSPLHF,TGTGCCAGCAGCTTAGCGCCGCCCCCTAATTCACCCCTCCACTTT
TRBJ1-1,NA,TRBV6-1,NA,CASSERTQNTEAFF,TGTGCCAGCAGTGAAAGAACCCAGAACACTGAAGCTTTCTTT
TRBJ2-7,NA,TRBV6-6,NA,CASSPGTRHYEQYF,TGTGCCAGCAGTCCCGGGACCAGGCACTACGAGCAGTACTTC
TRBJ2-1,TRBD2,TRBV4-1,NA,CASSQDGTSYEQFF,TGCGCCAGCAGCCAAGATGGGACTAGCTATGAGCAGTTCTTC
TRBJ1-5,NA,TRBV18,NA,CASSQAGNQPQHF,TGTGCCAGCTCACAGGCAGGCAATCAGCCCCAGCATTTT
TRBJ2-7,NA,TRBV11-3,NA,CASSFGSGAFPGEQYF,TGTGCCAGCAGCTTTGGCTCAGGGGCGTTCCCCGGCGAGCAGTACTTC
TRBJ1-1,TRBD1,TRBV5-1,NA,CASSVLTGGTEAFF,TGCGCCAGCAGCGTCCTAACAGGGGGCACTGAAGCTTTCTTT
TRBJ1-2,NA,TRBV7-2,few,CASSLRLRDSYTF,TGTGCCAGCAGCTTAAGGTTACGGGACAGCTACACCTTC
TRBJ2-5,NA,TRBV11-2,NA,CASSLEEPYWTTQETQYF,TGTGCCAGCAGCTTAGAGGAACCCTATTGGACTACCCAAGAGACCCAGTACTTC
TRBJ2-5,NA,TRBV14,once,CASSRDFRQETQYF,TGTGCCAGCAGCCGGGACTTTCGTCAAGAGACCCAGTACTTC
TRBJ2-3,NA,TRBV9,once,CASSPGLLKPTDTQYF,TGTGCCAGCAGCCCGGGACTTTTAAAACCCACAGATACGCAGTATTTT
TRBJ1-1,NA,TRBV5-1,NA,CASSLGVGTNEAFF,TGCGCCAGCAGCTTGGGGGTCGGGACAAATGAAGCTTTCTTT
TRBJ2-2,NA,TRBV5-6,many,CASSLSGANTGELFF,TGTGCCAGCAGCTTATCGGGGGCGAACACCGGGGAGCTGTTTTTT
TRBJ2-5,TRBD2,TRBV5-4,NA,CASSFGASGGPSQETQYF,TGTGCCAGCAGCTTTGGGGCTAGCGGGGGCCCTTCACAAGAGACCCAGTACTTC
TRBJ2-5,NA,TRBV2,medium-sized,CASRGGVHQETQYF,TGTGCCAGCAGGGGGGGCGTCCACCAAGAGACCCAGTACTTC
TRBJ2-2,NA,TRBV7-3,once,CASSPAAGASGELFF,TGTGCCAGCAGCCCGGCTGCCGGGGCGTCCGGGGAGCTGTTTTTT
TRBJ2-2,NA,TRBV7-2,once,CASARGGNTGELFF,TGTGCCAGCGCCCGGGGAGGGAACACCGGGGAGCTGTTTTTT
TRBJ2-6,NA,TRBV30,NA,CAIDRQGANVLTF,TGTGCCATAGACAGGCAGGGGGCCAACGTCCTGACTTTC